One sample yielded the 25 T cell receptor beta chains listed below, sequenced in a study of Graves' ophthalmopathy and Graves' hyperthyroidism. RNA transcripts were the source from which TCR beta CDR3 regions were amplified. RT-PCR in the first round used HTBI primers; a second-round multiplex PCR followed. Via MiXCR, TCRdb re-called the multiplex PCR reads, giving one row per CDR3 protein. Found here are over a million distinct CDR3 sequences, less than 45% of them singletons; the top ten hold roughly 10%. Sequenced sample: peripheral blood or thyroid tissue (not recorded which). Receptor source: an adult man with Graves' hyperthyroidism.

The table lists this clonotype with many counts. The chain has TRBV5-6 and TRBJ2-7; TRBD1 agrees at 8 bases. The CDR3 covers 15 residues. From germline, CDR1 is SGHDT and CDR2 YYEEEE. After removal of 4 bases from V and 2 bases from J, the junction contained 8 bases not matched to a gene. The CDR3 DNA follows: TGTGCCAGCAGCGAAGGACAGGGAAACGCCTACGAGCAGTACTTC. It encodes CASSEGQGNAYEQYF. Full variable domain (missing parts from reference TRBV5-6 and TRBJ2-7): DAGVTQSPTHLIKTRGQQVTLRCSPKSGHDTVSWYQQALGQGPQFIFQYYEEEERQRGNFPDRFSGHQFPNYSSELNVNALLLGDSALYLCASSEGQGNAYEQYFGPGTRLTVT.

Here the CDR3 DNA reads TGTGCCAGCAGTTACTCCTTAACGACAGTACCTGGAAACACCATATATTTT. Encoded protein: CASSYSLTTVPGNTIYF. The rearrangement uses TRBV6-2 or TRBV6-3 and TRBJ1-3; TRBD1 is a possible D gene (5 bases). Germline CDR1 MNHEY, CDR2 SVGEGT. Trimming pared 0 bases from V and 2 bases from J, leaving 14 bases between. This CDR3 is 17 amino acids long.

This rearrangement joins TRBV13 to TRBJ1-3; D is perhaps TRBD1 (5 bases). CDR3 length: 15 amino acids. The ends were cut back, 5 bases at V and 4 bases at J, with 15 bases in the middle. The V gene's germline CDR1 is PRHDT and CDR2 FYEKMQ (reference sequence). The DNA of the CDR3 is TGTGCCAGCAGCCAAGCACCGGGACTGGGAAACACCATATATTTT. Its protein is CASSQAPGLGNTIYF.

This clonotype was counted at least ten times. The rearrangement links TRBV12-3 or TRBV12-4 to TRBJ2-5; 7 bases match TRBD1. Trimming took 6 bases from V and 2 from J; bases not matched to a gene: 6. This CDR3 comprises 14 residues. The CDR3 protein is CASSPDRRQETQYF. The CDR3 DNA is TGTGCCAGCAGCCCGGACAGGCGGCAAGAGACCCAGTACTTC.

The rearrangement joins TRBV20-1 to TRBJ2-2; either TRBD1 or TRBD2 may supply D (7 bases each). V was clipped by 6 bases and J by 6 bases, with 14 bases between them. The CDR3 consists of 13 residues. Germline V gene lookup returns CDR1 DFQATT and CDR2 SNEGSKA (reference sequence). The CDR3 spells CSARGGGPGELFF. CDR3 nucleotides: TGCAGTGCGAGGGGAGGGGGCCCCGGGGAGCTGTTTTTT.

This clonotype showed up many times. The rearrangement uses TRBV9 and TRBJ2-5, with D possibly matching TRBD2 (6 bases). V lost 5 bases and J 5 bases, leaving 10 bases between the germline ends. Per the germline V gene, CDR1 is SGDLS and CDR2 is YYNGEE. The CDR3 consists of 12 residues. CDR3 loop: CASSDGGETQYF. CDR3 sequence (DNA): TGTGCCAGCAGTGACGGAGGGGAGACCCAGTACTTC.

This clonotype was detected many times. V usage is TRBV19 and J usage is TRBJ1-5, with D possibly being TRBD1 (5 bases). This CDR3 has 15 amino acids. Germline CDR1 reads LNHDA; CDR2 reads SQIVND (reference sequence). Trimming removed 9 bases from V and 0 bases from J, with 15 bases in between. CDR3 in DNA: TGTGCCAGGACCCAGGGAGGGGATAGCAATCAGCCCCAGCATTTT. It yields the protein CARTQGGDSNQPQHF.

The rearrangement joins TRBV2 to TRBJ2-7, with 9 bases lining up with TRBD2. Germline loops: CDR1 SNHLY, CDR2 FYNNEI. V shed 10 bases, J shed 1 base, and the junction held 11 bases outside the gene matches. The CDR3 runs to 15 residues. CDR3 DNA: TGTGCCAATTCGCCTGCTGCGGGAGGGTCCTACGAGCAGTACTTC. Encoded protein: CANSPAAGGSYEQYF.

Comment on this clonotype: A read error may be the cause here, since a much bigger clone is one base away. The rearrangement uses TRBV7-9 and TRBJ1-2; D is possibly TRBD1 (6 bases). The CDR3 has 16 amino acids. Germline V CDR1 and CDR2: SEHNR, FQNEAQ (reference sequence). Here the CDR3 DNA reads TGTGCCAGCAGCTTAACGGGGGCGGGGCCTTCCTATGGCTTCACCTTC. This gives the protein CASSLTGAGPSYGFTF.

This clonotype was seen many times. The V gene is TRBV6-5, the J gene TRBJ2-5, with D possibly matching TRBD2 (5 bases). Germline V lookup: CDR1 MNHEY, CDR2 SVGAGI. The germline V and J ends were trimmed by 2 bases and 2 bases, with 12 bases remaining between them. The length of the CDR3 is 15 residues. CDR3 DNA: TGTGCCAGCAGTTACGGGCACGGACTTCAAGAGACCCAGTACTTC. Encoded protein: CASSYGHGLQETQYF.

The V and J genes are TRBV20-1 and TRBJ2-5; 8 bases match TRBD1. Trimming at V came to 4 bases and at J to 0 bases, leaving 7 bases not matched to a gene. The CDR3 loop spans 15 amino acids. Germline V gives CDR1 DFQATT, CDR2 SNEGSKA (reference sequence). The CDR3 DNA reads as TGCAGTGCTACGGGCATGGACAGGGACCAAGAGACCCAGTACTTC. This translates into CSATGMDRDQETQYF.

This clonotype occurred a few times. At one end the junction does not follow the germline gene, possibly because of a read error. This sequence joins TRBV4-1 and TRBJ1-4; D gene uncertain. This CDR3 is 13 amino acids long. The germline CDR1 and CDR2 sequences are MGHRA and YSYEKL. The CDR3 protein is CASSPIFSEKLFF. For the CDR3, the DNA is TGTGCCAGCAGCCCGATCTTCAGTGAAAAACTGTTTTTT.

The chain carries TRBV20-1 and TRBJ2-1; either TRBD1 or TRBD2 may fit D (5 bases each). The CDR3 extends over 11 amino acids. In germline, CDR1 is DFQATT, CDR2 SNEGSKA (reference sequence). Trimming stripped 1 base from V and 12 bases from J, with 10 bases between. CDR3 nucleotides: TGCAGTGCTAGAGTCGGGACCCCGCAGTTCTTC. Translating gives CSARVGTPQFF.

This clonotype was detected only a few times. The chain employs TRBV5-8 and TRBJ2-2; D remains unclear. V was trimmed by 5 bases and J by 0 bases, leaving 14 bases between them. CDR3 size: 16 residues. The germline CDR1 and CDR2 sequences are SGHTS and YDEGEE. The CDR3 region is CASRSLVTSNTGELFF. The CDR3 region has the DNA TGTGCCAGCAGGTCCCTAGTAACCTCGAACACCGGGGAGCTGTTTTTT.

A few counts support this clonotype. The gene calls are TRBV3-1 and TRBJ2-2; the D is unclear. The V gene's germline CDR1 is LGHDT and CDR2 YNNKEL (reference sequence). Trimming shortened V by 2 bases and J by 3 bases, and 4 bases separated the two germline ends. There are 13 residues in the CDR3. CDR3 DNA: TGTGCCAGCAGCCAATTGGACACCGGGGAGCTGTTTTTT. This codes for CASSQLDTGELFF.

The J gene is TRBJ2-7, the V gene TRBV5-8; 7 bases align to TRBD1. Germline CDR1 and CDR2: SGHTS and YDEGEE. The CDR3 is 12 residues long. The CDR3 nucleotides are TGTGAGACCGGGACAGTCTTGTGCGAGCAGTACTTC. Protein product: CETGTVLCEQYF.

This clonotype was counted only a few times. This CDR3 is CASSMFRDIHLGYTF. CDR3 nucleotides: TGTGCCAGTAGTATGTTCCGGGACATCCATCTGGGCTACACCTTC. The gene calls are TRBV19 and TRBJ1-2; TRBD1 might be the D (6 bases). This CDR3 comprises 15 residues. V lost 3 bases and J 8 bases, leaving 19 bases between the germline ends. The germline CDR1 and CDR2 sequences are LNHDA and SQIVND (reference sequence).

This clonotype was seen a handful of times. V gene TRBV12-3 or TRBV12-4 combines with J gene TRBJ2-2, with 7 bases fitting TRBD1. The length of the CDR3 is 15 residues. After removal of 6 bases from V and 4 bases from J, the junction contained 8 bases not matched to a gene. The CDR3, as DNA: TGTGCCAGCAGCACCGGGGCAGGGGGCACCGGGGAGCTGTTTTTT. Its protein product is CASSTGAGGTGELFF.

The CDR3 loop reads CSASPSFRGNTIYF. The CDR3 DNA sequence: TGCAGTGCTAGCCCTTCGTTTAGAGGAAACACCATATATTTT. J is TRBJ1-3 and V is TRBV20-1; D unclear. CDR1 is DFQATT, CDR2 SNEGSKA, per germline (reference sequence). The CDR3 consists of 14 residues. V dropped 3 bases and J dropped 4 bases, with 13 bases sitting between them.

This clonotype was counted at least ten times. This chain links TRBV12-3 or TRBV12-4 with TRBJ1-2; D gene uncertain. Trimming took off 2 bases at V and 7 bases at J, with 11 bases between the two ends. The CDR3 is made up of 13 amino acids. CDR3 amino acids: CASSLSPSSGYTF. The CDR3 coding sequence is TGTGCCAGCAGTTTATCTCCTTCGAGTGGCTACACCTTC.

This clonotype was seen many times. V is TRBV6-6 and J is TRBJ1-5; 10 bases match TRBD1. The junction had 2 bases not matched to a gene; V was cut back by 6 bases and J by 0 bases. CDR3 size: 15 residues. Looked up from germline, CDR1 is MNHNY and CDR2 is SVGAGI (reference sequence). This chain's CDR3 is CASRGQGSSNQPQHF. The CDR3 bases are TGTGCCAGCAGGGGACAGGGGAGTAGCAATCAGCCCCAGCATTTT.

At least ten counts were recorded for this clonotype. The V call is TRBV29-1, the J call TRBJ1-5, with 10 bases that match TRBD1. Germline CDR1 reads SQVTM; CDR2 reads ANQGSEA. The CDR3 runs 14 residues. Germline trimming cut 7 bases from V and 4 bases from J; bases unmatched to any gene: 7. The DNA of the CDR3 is TGCAGCGCCTCGACAGGGGGCATTAATCAGCCCCAGCATTTT. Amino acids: CSASTGGINQPQHF.

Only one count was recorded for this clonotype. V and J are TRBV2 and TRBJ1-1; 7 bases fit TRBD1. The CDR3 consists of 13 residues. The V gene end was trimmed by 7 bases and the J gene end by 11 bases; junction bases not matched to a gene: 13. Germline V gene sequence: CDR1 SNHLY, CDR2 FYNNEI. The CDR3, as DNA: TGTGCCAGCAAAGCGAACTTACAGGGGACCGCTTTCTTT. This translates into CASKANLQGTAFF.

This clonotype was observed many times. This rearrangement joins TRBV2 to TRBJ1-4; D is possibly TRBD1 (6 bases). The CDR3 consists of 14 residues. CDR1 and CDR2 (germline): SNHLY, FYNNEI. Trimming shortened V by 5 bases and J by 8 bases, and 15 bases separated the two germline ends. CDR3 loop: CASSNQGPPEKLFF. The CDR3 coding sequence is TGTGCCAGCAGTAACCAGGGGCCCCCCGAAAAACTGTTTTTT.

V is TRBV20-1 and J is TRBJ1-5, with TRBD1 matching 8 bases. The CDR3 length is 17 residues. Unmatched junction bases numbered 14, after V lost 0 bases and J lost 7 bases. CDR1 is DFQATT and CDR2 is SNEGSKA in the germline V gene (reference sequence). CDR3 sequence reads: CSARDPSYTGGRQPQHF. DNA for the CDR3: TGCAGTGCTAGAGATCCCAGCTACACAGGGGGTAGACAGCCCCAGCATTTT.